Below are 26 T cell receptor beta chains sequenced from a single sample in a study of blood T cell repertoires in COVID-19. The data were produced by immunoSEQ multiplex PCR, yet TCRdb's version contains in-frame clones alone and is incomplete. The data contain about 130,000 clones, around nine tenths of them singletons. Sequenced: peripheral blood. Receptors originate from a woman aged 70-85 years with COVID-19, enrolled during active disease.

This chain's CDR3 is CASRGTGSYEQYF. The CDR3 DNA follows: TGTGCCAGCAGAGGGACAGGGAGCTACGAGCAGTACTTC. The rearrangement joins TRBV12-3 or TRBV12-4 to TRBJ2-7; 9 nucleotides agree with TRBD1. The length of the CDR3 is 13 residues. Trimming removed 6 bases from V and 3 bases from J; junction bases left unmatched: 3.

The chain employs TRBV5-6 and TRBJ1-2; unclear D gene. Trimming stripped 1 base from V and 3 bases from J, with 10 bases between. Germline V gene sequence: CDR1 SGHDT, CDR2 YYEEEE. The CDR3 totals 14 residues. The CDR3 sequence is CASSLSGFDYGYTF. The CDR3 region has the DNA TGTGCCAGCAGCTTGTCGGGGTTTGACTATGGCTACACCTTC.

The chain links TRBV5-1 to TRBJ1-1; no firm D call. Germline CDR1 is SGHRS and CDR2 is YFSETQ. This CDR3 is built from 17 residues. The V end was cut by 3 bases, the J end by 4 bases, with 22 bases between. The DNA of the CDR3 is TGCGCCAGCAGCTCCGGTGACCGGTGGAGGGTAGGCACTGAAGCTTTCTTT. It encodes CASSSGDRWRVGTEAFF.

The table lists this clone with a count of one. V gene TRBV3-1 (or the pseudogene TRBV3-2) combines with J gene TRBJ2-7; D call uncertain. This CDR3 region has 13 residues. V was cut by 4 bases and J by 5 bases, with 12 bases left in between. Germline CDR1 reads LGHDT; CDR2 reads YNNKEL (reference sequence). The DNA for the CDR3 is TGTGCCAGCAGCCCCTTAACACGGGACGAGCAGTACTTC. Translating it yields CASSPLTRDEQYF.

The CDR3 reads CATSDPQGLAGGLSRETQYF. In DNA form, the CDR3 reads TGTGCCACCAGTGATCCGCAGGGGCTAGCGGGGGGGCTGAGTAGGGAGACCCAGTACTTC. The chain is built from TRBV24-1 and TRBJ2-5; 12 bases are a match to TRBD2. V shed 3 bases and J 5 bases; nucleotides not matched to a gene: 18. CDR3 length: 20 amino acids. Germline CDR1 reads KGHDR; CDR2 reads SFDVKD.

This chain connects TRBV2 to TRBJ2-1; 9 bases agree with TRBD1. With 5 bases clipped from V and 0 bases from J, the junction kept 2 bases outside the gene matches. Germline-derived CDR1 and CDR2 are SNHLY and FYNNEI. The CDR3 loop spans 15 amino acids. The DNA of the CDR3 is TGTGCCAGCAGTAGGACAGGGGACTCCTACAATGAGCAGTTCTTC. As protein: CASSRTGDSYNEQFF.

Only a few counts were recorded for this clone. This rearrangement joins TRBV2 to TRBJ2-3; 7 bases line up with TRBD2. The CDR3 has 14 amino acids. Germline V gives CDR1 SNHLY, CDR2 FYNNEI. After removal of 8 bases from V and 3 bases from J, the junction contained 8 bases not matched to a gene. The DNA of the CDR3 is TGTGCCAGCCTAAGCGGGGTAGGGACAGATACGCAGTATTTT. This encodes CASLSGVGTDTQYF.

The chain uses TRBV7-6 and TRBJ2-3; D not certain. V dropped 8 bases and J dropped 0 bases, with 12 bases sitting between them. Per germline, CDR1 SGHVS and CDR2 FNYEAQ. The length of the CDR3 is 14 residues. CDR3 in DNA: TGTGCCAGCCGATCCTATACTAGCACAGATACGCAGTATTTT. This gives the protein CASRSYTSTDTQYF. The variable domain in full, with the rest retrieved from reference TRBV7-6 and TRBJ2-3, is GAGVSQSPRYKVTKRGQDVALRCDPISGHVSLYWYRQALGQGPEFLTYFNYEAQQDKSGLPNDRFSAERPEGSISTLTIQRTEQRDSAMYRCASRSYTSTDTQYFGPGTRLTVL.

The genes are TRBV5-4 and TRBJ2-7; 8 bases align to TRBD2. V was clipped by 4 bases and J by 1 base; unmatched bases: 10. Germline-derived CDR1 and CDR2 are SGHNT and YYREEE (reference sequence). The CDR3 contains 16 residues. CDR3 sequence reads: CASSPPGSGASYEQYF. Written as DNA, the CDR3 is TGTGCCAGCAGCCCTCCTGGTAGCGGGGCATCCTACGAGCAGTACTTC. Combining the CDR3 with reference TRBV5-4 and TRBJ2-7 gives the whole variable domain ETGVTQSPTHLIKTRGQQVTLRCSSQSGHNTVSWYQQALGQGPQFIFQYYREEENGRGNFPPRFSGLQFPNYSSELNVNALELDDSALYLCASSPPGSGASYEQYFGPGTRLTVT.

The V and J genes are TRBV3-1 (or the pseudogene TRBV3-2) and TRBJ1-1; 7 bases match TRBD1. The CDR3 runs to 13 residues. In germline, CDR1 is LGHDT, CDR2 YNNKEL (reference sequence). The J segment lost 9 bases and the V segment lost 6 bases, leaving 10 bases of the junction unmatched. CDR3 sequence: CASSHTEGAKAFF. The CDR3 DNA is TGTGCCAGCAGTCACACCGAGGGGGCTAAAGCTTTCTTT.

J is TRBJ2-1 and V is TRBV28; 11 nucleotides match TRBD2. The CDR3 length is 16 residues. The ends lost 2 bases at V and 8 bases at J; junction bases unmatched: 8. Germline V gives CDR1 MDHEN, CDR2 SYDVKM. DNA of the CDR3: TGTGCCAGCAGTTTACCAACTAGCGGGGGTACAGATGAGCAGTTCTTC. This translates into CASSLPTSGGTDEQFF. Full variable domain (outside the CDR3, taken from reference TRBV28 and TRBJ2-1): DVKVTQSSRYLVKRTGEKVFLECVQDMDHENMFWYRQDPGLGLRLIYFSYDVKMKEKGDIPEGYSVSREKKERFSLILESASTNQTSMYLCASSLPTSGGTDEQFFGPGTRLTVL.

This clone was seen just once. This rearrangement joins TRBV28 to TRBJ1-6; unclear D gene. This CDR3 has 17 amino acids. Germline V lookup: CDR1 MDHEN, CDR2 SYDVKM. V was cut by 7 bases and J by 9 bases, with 25 bases left in between. CDR3 bases: TGTGCCAGCACCAAAAGGAGCGGGAAAGGGTGGGGTTCACCCCTCCACTTT. This codes for CASTKRSGKGWGSPLHF.

The DNA for the CDR3 is TGTGCCAGCAGTTACTCGAGACAGCCCTATTCCTACGAGCAGTACTTC. Protein sequence: CASSYSRQPYSYEQYF. V and J are TRBV6-6 and TRBJ2-7, with a weak D call TRBD1 (5 bases). Trimming took 0 bases from V and 1 from J, leaving 13 bases between them. Germline-derived CDR1 and CDR2 are MNHNY and SVGAGI (reference sequence). This CDR3 contains 16 residues.

This clone has a handful of counts. The chain recombines TRBV2 with TRBJ2-3; 7 bases line up with TRBD1. The CDR3 runs to 15 residues. CDR1 and CDR2 from the germline V gene are SNHLY and FYNNEI. V lost 1 base to trimming and J lost 4 bases; unmatched junction nucleotides: 5. The CDR3 DNA sequence: TGTGCCAGCAGTGAAGAAGGGGGCAGGGCAGATACGCAGTATTTT. Its translation: CASSEEGGRADTQYF.

The chain joins TRBV19 to TRBJ1-5; tentatively, D is TRBD1 (5 bases). The CDR3 loop spans 14 amino acids. V lost 2 bases, J lost 6 bases, and 11 bases lay in between. Germline values: CDR1 LNHDA, CDR2 SQIVND (reference sequence). CDR3 sequence: CASSIQGDGQPQHF. The CDR3 nucleotides are TGTGCCAGTAGTATACAGGGTGACGGTCAGCCCCAGCATTTT.

This chain links TRBV10-3 with TRBJ1-1, with 11 bases aligning to TRBD1. Trimming removed 3 bases from V and 1 base from J; junction bases left unmatched: 13. The CDR3 is 19 amino acids. The germline V gene has CDR1 ENHRY and CDR2 SYGVKD. CDR3: CAISDRLGQGARSNTEAFF. CDR3 nucleotide sequence: TGTGCCATCAGTGACCGATTAGGACAGGGGGCCCGTTCGAACACTGAAGCTTTCTTT.

This chain uses TRBV6-5 with TRBJ2-2, with D tentatively TRBD1 (6 bases). The V gene lost 2 bases and the J gene lost 8 bases, with 12 bases spanning the gap. This CDR3 spans 14 amino acids. Germline lookup yields CDR1 MNHEY and CDR2 SVGAGI. CDR3 nucleotide sequence: TGTGCCAGCAGTTACCGTCGGGACAAAGGGGAGCTGTTTTTT. It codes for CASSYRRDKGELFF.

The genes are TRBV19 and TRBJ1-5; 9 nucleotides match TRBD1. The CDR3 has 14 amino acids. V lost 1 base to trimming and J lost 5 bases; unmatched junction nucleotides: 0. CDR1 and CDR2 from the germline V gene are LNHDA and SQIVND (reference sequence). The CDR3 is CASSIGTGDQPQHF. The CDR3 DNA follows: TGTGCCAGTAGTATAGGGACAGGGGATCAGCCCCAGCATTTT.

CDR3 sequence: CASSTSRTAGNTIYF. In nucleotides, the CDR3 is TGTGCCAGCAGCACGAGTCGGACAGCTGGAAACACCATATATTTT. The V call is TRBV21-1, the J call TRBJ1-3; TRBD1, the table's D call, was not compared with the DNA. TRBV21-1 is flagged as a pseudogene. CDR3 length: 15 amino acids.

The chain joins TRBV18 to TRBJ2-1; maybe TRBD1 (5 bases). CDR1 and CDR2 from the germline V gene are KGHSH and LQKENI. CDR3 length: 13 residues. The V end was cut by 1 base, the J end by 9 bases, with 10 bases between. CDR3 amino acids: CASSPLSGREQFF. For the CDR3, the DNA is TGTGCCAGCTCACCACTTTCAGGGCGTGAGCAGTTCTTC. The whole variable domain, filled in from reference TRBV18 and TRBJ2-1, reads NAGVMQNPRHLVRRRGQEARLRCSPMKGHSHVYWYRQLPEEGLKFMVYLQKENIIDESGMPKERFSAEFPKEGPSILRIQQVVRGDSAAYFCASSPLSGREQFFGPGTRLTVL.

The chain uses TRBV5-1 and TRBJ2-7, with 8 positions matching TRBD1. The germline gives CDR1 SGHRS, CDR2 YFSETQ. V shed 4 bases, J shed 2 bases, and the junction held 8 bases outside the gene matches. The CDR3 is made up of 15 amino acids. CDR3 residues: CASSPGDRPTYEQYF. The DNA of the CDR3 is TGCGCCAGCAGCCCAGGGGACAGGCCTACCTACGAGCAGTACTTC.

In its sample, this clone was seen once. The chain is built from TRBV5-5 and TRBJ1-1; the D gene is possibly TRBD1 (6 bases). The germline gives CDR1 SGHKS, CDR2 YYEKEE (reference sequence). This CDR3 comprises 17 residues. Between the trimmed V and J ends, which lost 0 bases and 0 bases, there was a span of 15 bases. CDR3: CASSLVGAGRMNTEAFF. The CDR3 DNA sequence: TGTGCCAGCAGCTTGGTGGGGGCGGGTAGGATGAACACTGAAGCTTTCTTT.

This clone showed up just once. The V and J genes are TRBV7-8 and TRBJ2-7, with a tentative D call TRBD2 (5 bases). The V and J ends lost 5 bases and 0 bases respectively, with 17 bases between them. Germline V gene data show CDR1 as SGHVS and CDR2 as FQNEAQ. The CDR3 totals 16 residues. CDR3 sequence (DNA): TGTGCCAGCAGCCTCCTGGAGGTCGCGAGCTCCTACGAGCAGTACTTC. Its protein product is CASSLLEVASSYEQYF.

V usage is TRBV21-1 and J usage is TRBJ2-1; the table gives TRBD2 as D, unverified against the DNA. TRBV21-1 is deemed a pseudogene. CDR3 size: 14 residues. The CDR3 DNA follows: TGTGCCAGCACCCCGGGCCGTAGGGGGGGTGAGCAGTTCTTC. It yields the protein CASTPGRRGGEQFF.

The chain employs TRBV5-4 and TRBJ2-1; maybe TRBD2 (6 bases). V lost 4 bases to trimming and J lost 15 bases, with 20 bases between them. Germline values: CDR1 SGHNT, CDR2 YYREEE (reference sequence). The CDR3 spans 13 residues. CDR3 region: CASSHTGVSAGFF. The CDR3 coding sequence is TGTGCCAGCAGCCACACGGGGGTGTCTGCGGGGTTCTTC.

CDR3 loop: CASSKPGTGGYEQFF. The CDR3 region has the DNA TGTGCCAGCAGTAAGCCCGGGACAGGGGGCTATGAGCAGTTCTTC. This rearrangement joins TRBV6-5 to TRBJ2-1; TRBD1 agrees at 12 bases. J was trimmed by 8 bases and V by 5 bases; bases with no gene match: 7. The CDR3 spans 15 residues. Per germline, CDR1 MNHEY and CDR2 SVGAGI.